Each of the 11 T cell receptor beta chains below was sequenced from the same sample in a study of T cell responses to AZD1222 COVID-19 vaccine. The method was immunoSEQ multiplex PCR; TCRdb's version includes in-frame clones alone and lacks a portion of them. The ten most abundant clones cover around 2.4% of a sample with 150,000 or so clones. Sequences were obtained from peripheral blood. Receptors originate from an adult in good health.

The CDR3 DNA is TGTGCCAGCAGTTACTCGAAGGGGACAGGGGATGGCTACACCTTC. It translates to CASSYSKGTGDGYTF. The chain joins TRBV6-5 to TRBJ1-2; 10 bases agree with TRBD1. With 0 bases clipped from V and 6 bases from J, the junction kept 4 bases outside the gene matches. This CDR3 spans 15 amino acids. Germline V CDR1 and CDR2: MNHEY, SVGAGI.

This chain connects TRBV4-2 to TRBJ2-3; 12 bases map to TRBD2. Germline CDR1 and CDR2: LGHNA and YNFKEQ. This CDR3 region has 16 residues. With V trimmed by 4 bases and J by 2 bases, 4 bases remained unmatched. In nucleotides, the CDR3 is TGTGCCAGCAGCCTCAGACTAGCGGGGGACACAGATACGCAGTATTTT. Translation gives CASSLRLAGDTDTQYF.

CDR3 nucleotide sequence: TGTGCCTGGAGTGAAGGGCCCCTCGGGAACACTGAAGCTTTCTTT. Its protein product is CAWSEGPLGNTEAFF. V gene TRBV30 combines with J gene TRBJ1-1; D call uncertain. Germline values: CDR1 GTSNPN, CDR2 SVGIG (reference sequence). Between the trimmed V and J ends, which lost 1 base and 1 base, there was a span of 13 bases. The CDR3 runs to 15 residues.

The chain joins TRBV28 to TRBJ1-2; no reliable D call. Germline V gives CDR1 MDHEN, CDR2 SYDVKM. This CDR3 has 13 residues. V was shortened by 8 bases and J by 4 bases, with 14 bases between the two germline ends. The CDR3 DNA reads TGTGCCAGCGGAGAAAGACGGTTCTATGGCTACACCTTC. This sequence encodes CASGERRFYGYTF.

V usage is TRBV3-1 (or the pseudogene TRBV3-2) and J usage is TRBJ2-7; 9 nucleotides match TRBD2. V shed 4 bases and J 0 bases; nucleotides not matched to a gene: 7. The CDR3 has 16 amino acids. Germline V lookup: CDR1 LGHDT, CDR2 YNNKEL (reference sequence). CDR3 residues: CASSRGSGGLSYEQYF. The CDR3 bases are TGTGCCAGCAGCCGGGGTAGCGGGGGACTCTCCTACGAGCAGTACTTC.

CDR3 DNA: TGTGCCACCAGCAGAGACACAGGCTCCTACAATGAGCAGTTCTTC. It yields the protein CATSRDTGSYNEQFF. The chain links TRBV15 to TRBJ2-1; maybe TRBD1 (5 bases). This CDR3 is 15 amino acids long. V lost 0 bases and J lost 0, with 6 bases in between. Germline CDR1 and CDR2: LNHNV and YYDKDF (reference sequence).

The CDR3 sequence: CASSYPPGGESYEQYF. Written as DNA, the CDR3 is TGTGCCAGCAGTTACCCGCCGGGGGGAGAGTCCTACGAGCAGTACTTC. The gene calls are TRBV6-6 and TRBJ2-7; 7 positions agree with TRBD2. Germline CDR1 and CDR2: MNHNY and SVGAGI (reference sequence). CDR3 length: 16 residues. The trim removed 2 bases at V and 1 base at J, leaving 8 bases unmatched.

Of note for this clone: The junction differs from germline at one of its ends, possibly a read error. CDR3 sequence reads: CASREGTSGGYWNEQFF. The CDR3 nucleotides are TGTGCCAGCAGGGAAGGGACTAGCGGGGGGTATTGGAATGAGCAGTTCTTC. This rearrangement joins TRBV6-1 to TRBJ2-1; 15 bases are shared with TRBD2. Germline lookup yields CDR1 MNHNS and CDR2 SASEGT. The CDR3 consists of 17 residues.

This rearrangement joins TRBV6-1 to TRBJ1-1, with D unclear. The CDR3 runs to 14 residues. Germline V CDR1 and CDR2: MNHNS, SASEGT. The V end was cut by 2 bases, the J end by 3 bases, with 10 bases between. The CDR3, as DNA: TGTGCCAGCAGTGAATTAGAGGAGGACACTGAAGCTTTCTTT. It specifies CASSELEEDTEAFF.

The V call is TRBV6-5, the J call TRBJ1-1; TRBD1 aligns across 9 bases. Unmatched junction bases numbered 8, after V lost 0 bases and J lost 6 bases. The CDR3 runs to 16 residues. CDR1 is MNHEY and CDR2 is SVGAGI in the germline V gene. The CDR3 bases are TGTGCCAGCAGTTACTCATTTACAGGACAGGGGTCTGAAGCTTTCTTT. This codes for CASSYSFTGQGSEAFF.

V is TRBV19 and J is TRBJ1-2; 8 nucleotides line up with TRBD1. This CDR3 has 14 amino acids. The trim removed 5 bases at V and 4 bases at J, leaving 6 bases unmatched. CDR1 is LNHDA and CDR2 is SQIVND in the germline V gene (reference sequence). Written as DNA, the CDR3 is TGTGCCAGTAGTCCTCAGGGGGCACTCTATGGCTACACCTTC. Its protein is CASSPQGALYGYTF.